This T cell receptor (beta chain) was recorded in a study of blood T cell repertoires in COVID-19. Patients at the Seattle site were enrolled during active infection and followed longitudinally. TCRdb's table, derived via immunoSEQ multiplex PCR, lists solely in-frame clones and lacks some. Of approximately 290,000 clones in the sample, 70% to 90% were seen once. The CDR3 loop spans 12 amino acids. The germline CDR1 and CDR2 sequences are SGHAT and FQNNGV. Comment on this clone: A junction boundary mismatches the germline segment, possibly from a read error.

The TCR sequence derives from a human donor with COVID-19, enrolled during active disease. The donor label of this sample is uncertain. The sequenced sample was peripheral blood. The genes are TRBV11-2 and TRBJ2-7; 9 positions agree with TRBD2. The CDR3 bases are TGTGCCAGCAGCCGGGCTAGACTAGCGGTTAACTTC. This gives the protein CASSRARLAVNF.